The 10 T cell receptor beta chains presented below share a single source sample, sequenced in a study of identical twins. TCRdb used MiXCR to reprocess the 5' RACE reads, holding one entry per CDR3 protein. This sample carries 1,800,000 or so distinct CDR3 sequences, about 32% of them seen once, and the ten largest clones take less than 0.35%. The sequencing sample was made of cord blood. The receptors were sampled from a newborn girl in good health.

This rearrangement joins TRBV20-1 to TRBJ2-7; 7 bases line up with TRBD2. The germline CDR1 and CDR2 sequences are DFQATT and SNEGSKA (reference sequence). V shed 1 base and J 2 bases; nucleotides not matched to a gene: 5. The CDR3 runs to 14 residues. In nucleotides, the CDR3 is TGCAGTGCTAGAGTGCCTAGCGGTACCTACGAGCAGTACTTC. The encoded protein is CSARVPSGTYEQYF.

This clonotype was observed a few times. The rearrangement links TRBV10-3 to TRBJ1-1, with 7 positions matching TRBD1. The CDR3 contains 12 residues. V shed 6 bases, J shed 5 bases, and the junction held 3 bases outside the gene matches. Germline loops: CDR1 ENHRY, CDR2 SYGVKD. The CDR3: CAIRGTATEAFF. Written as DNA, the CDR3 is TGTGCCATCAGGGGGACAGCAACTGAAGCTTTCTTT.

V and J are TRBV4-1 and TRBJ1-1, with 7 bases that match TRBD1. Germline loops: CDR1 MGHRA, CDR2 YSYEKL. This CDR3 is 15 amino acids long. V gave up 0 bases and J gave up 4 bases; unmatched junction bases: 5. Here the CDR3 DNA reads TGCGCCAGCAGCCAAGATCGTGCAGGGGGCACTGAAGCTTTCTTT. Protein product: CASSQDRAGGTEAFF.

This clonotype was counted a few times. The gene calls are TRBV11-1 and TRBJ2-5; D not certain. The V end was cut by 0 bases, the J end by 5 bases, with 4 bases between. Germline CDR1 reads SGHAT; CDR2 reads FQDESV (reference sequence). The CDR3 extends over 12 amino acids. The CDR3 DNA reads TGTGCCAGCAGCTTAGCGACGGAGACCCAGTACTTC. Amino acid sequence: CASSLATETQYF.

In this sample, this clonotype turned up many times. The V and J genes are TRBV10-3 and TRBJ1-6, with 7 bases that match TRBD1. Looked up from germline, CDR1 is ENHRY and CDR2 is SYGVKD. The CDR3 runs to 15 residues. V shed 3 bases, J shed 6 bases, and the junction held 5 bases outside the gene matches. The CDR3 sequence: CAISDPGQINSPLHF. In DNA form, the CDR3 reads TGTGCCATCAGTGATCCGGGACAGATTAATTCACCCCTCCACTTT.

With respect to this clonotype: One end of the junction fails to match germline, which may point to a read error. CDR3 residues: CASSSIAGGKYNEQFF. The CDR3 nucleotides are TGCGCCAGCAGCTCGATAGCGGGGGGAAAGTACAATGAGCAGTTCTTC. This chain joins TRBV7-9 and TRBJ2-1; 10 nucleotides agree with TRBD2. The CDR3 is made up of 16 amino acids. Looked up from germline, CDR1 is SEHNR and CDR2 is FQNEAQ (reference sequence).

The chain links TRBV20-1 to TRBJ1-1; D not certain. Between the trimmed V and J ends, which lost 0 bases and 4 bases, there was a span of 12 bases. The length of the CDR3 is 14 residues. Germline lookup yields CDR1 DFQATT and CDR2 SNEGSKA (reference sequence). The CDR3 protein is CSARDSGRVTEAFF. In DNA form, the CDR3 reads TGCAGTGCTAGAGATTCAGGCCGGGTCACTGAAGCTTTCTTT.

DNA for the CDR3: TGTGCCACCAGTGCCCGGACAGGGGGCTCCTACGAGCAGTACTTC. Translation: CATSARTGGSYEQYF. The V and J genes are TRBV24-1 and TRBJ2-7; 10 bases match TRBD1. Losses at the gene ends were 5 bases for V and 0 bases for J; bases not matched to a gene: 3. The CDR3 extends over 15 amino acids. The germline V gene encodes CDR1 KGHDR and CDR2 SFDVKD.

This clonotype appeared a few times. The gene calls are TRBV6-1 and TRBJ2-1; D might be TRBD2 (5 bases). Germline V CDR1 and CDR2: MNHNS, SASEGT. V was pared by 11 bases and J by 4 bases, with 18 bases between. The CDR3 is made up of 14 amino acids. The CDR3 is CAVGRTGVYNEQFF. Written as DNA, the CDR3 is TGTGCCGTGGGTCGAACCGGGGTTTACAATGAGCAGTTCTTC.

The gene calls are TRBV5-1 and TRBJ2-3, with D unresolved. V lost 3 bases to trimming and J lost 8 bases, with 19 bases between them. The CDR3 has 15 amino acids. CDR1 and CDR2 (germline): SGHRS, YFSETQ. CDR3: CASSSLLRLPGTQYF. The CDR3 DNA follows: TGCGCCAGCAGCTCCCTACTACGACTCCCGGGTACGCAGTATTTT. The full variable domain, with the rest looked up from reference TRBV5-1 and TRBJ2-3, is KAGVTQTPRYLIKTRGQQVTLSCSPISGHRSVSWYQQTPGQGLQFLFEYFSETQRNKGNFPGRFSGRQFSNSRSEMNVSTLELGDSALYLCASSSLLRLPGTQYFGPGTRLTVL.